The source of this TCR beta chain is a study of blood T cell repertoires in COVID-19. Study-level information: Acute-phase and convalescent COVID-19 samples originated in the United States, Italy and Spain. T cells, B-cell-depleted T cells, or PBMCs supplied cDNA or gDNA.

Losses at the gene ends were 6 bases for V and 3 bases for J; bases not matched to a gene: 3. The CDR3 covers 13 residues. From germline, CDR1 is LNHDA and CDR2 SQIVND (reference sequence). Source study methods: Reference gene primer amplification yielded estimated nucleated cell counts. Sequenced by immunoSEQ multiplex PCR; TCRdb stores in-frame clones only, minus some. V, J and clone size are those of that table, while D and trimming were read from the DNA. The profile shows about 27,000 clones, roughly 91% of them singletons. The clonotype was recovered from a human donor with active COVID-19. The donor label of this sample is uncertain. Sequencing was done on a sample of peripheral blood. The rearrangement links TRBV19 to TRBJ2-7, with 9 bases identical to TRBD1. As DNA, the CDR3 is TGTGCCAGTAGATCGACAGGGGGCTACGAGCAGTACTTC. Its protein product is CASRSTGGYEQYF.